This T cell receptor beta chain emerged from a study of blood T cell repertoires in COVID-19. This clone was counted at least ten times. How the authors handled the data: Estimates of nucleated cell counts were drawn from the amplification of reference gene primers. The repertoire was sequenced with immunoSEQ multiplex PCR; TCRdb's copy has only in-frame clones and lacks some. Clonal size and the V and J genes are those of that table, whereas D and trimming came from the DNA. The sample includes some 70,000 clones, 76% of them seen just once. Per the germline V gene, CDR1 is MNHEY and CDR2 is SMNVEV (reference sequence). CDR3 length: 14 residues. V lost 3 bases to trimming and J lost 3 bases, with 12 bases between them.

This clonotype was obtained from a man aged 55 to 70 with COVID-19, enrolled during active disease. The sample comprised peripheral blood. This rearrangement joins TRBV27 to TRBJ2-7; D remains unclear. Written as DNA, the CDR3 is TGTGCCAGCAGTTTCAAAGGAGAGTTCTACGAGCAGTACTTC. Translating it yields CASSFKGEFYEQYF.